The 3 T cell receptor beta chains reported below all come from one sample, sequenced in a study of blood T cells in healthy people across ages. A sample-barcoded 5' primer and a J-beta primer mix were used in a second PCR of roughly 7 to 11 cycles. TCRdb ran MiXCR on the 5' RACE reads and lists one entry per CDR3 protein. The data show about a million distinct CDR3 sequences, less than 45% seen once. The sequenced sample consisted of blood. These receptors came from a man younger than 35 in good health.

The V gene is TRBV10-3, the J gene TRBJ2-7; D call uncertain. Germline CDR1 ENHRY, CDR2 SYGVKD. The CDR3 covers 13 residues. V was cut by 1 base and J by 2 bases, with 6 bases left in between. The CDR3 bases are TGTGCCATCAGTGAGTACAGAGCCTACGAGCAGTACTTC. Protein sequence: CAISEYRAYEQYF.

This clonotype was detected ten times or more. CDR3 sequence reads: CASSRGGKKQFF. Written as DNA, the CDR3 is TGTGCCAGCAGCCGGGGGGGTAAGAAGCAGTTCTTC. The gene calls are TRBV11-3 and TRBJ2-1; TRBD2 matches at 8 bases. CDR1 and CDR2 from the germline V gene are SGHNT and YENEEA. After removal of 5 bases from V and 11 bases from J, the junction contained 5 bases not matched to a gene. The CDR3 has 12 residues.

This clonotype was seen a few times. CDR3 in amino acids: CASSWIAGKMPDTQYF. The CDR3 nucleotides are TGTGCCAGCAGTTGGATAGCGGGGAAGATGCCAGATACGCAGTATTTT. The chain is built from TRBV6-2 or TRBV6-3 and TRBJ2-3, with 8 bases fitting TRBD2. J gave up 4 bases and V 4 bases, and 10 bases lay outside the gene matches. CDR3 length: 16 residues. Germline CDR1 reads MNHEY; CDR2 reads SVGEGT.